The 13 T cell receptor beta chains listed next were all sequenced from one sample in a study of cytomegalovirus exposure and HLA in healthy donors. Both 60 Vbeta primers and 13 Jbeta primers went into the PCR. Only in-frame clones appear in the TCRdb table, and some are missing; sequencing was by immunoSEQ multiplex PCR. The sample lists over 110,000 clones; approximately 73% were seen once. Sequencing used PBMCs. The receptors derive from a woman aged 40 to 50 in good health and CMV-seronegative.

This clone was observed a single time. J is TRBJ2-3 and V is TRBV11-2; no definite D call. Between the trimmed V and J ends, which lost 2 bases and 5 bases, there was a span of 11 bases. This CDR3 is built from 14 residues. Germline V lookup: CDR1 SGHAT, CDR2 FQNNGV. The CDR3 sequence is CASSLNPYLDTQYF. The DNA for the CDR3 is TGTGCCAGCAGCTTAAACCCCTACTTAGATACGCAGTATTTT.

The gene calls are TRBV28 and TRBJ1-5; D call uncertain. There are 16 residues in the CDR3. The V and J ends lost 1 base and 0 bases respectively, with 10 bases between them. Looked up from germline, CDR1 is MDHEN and CDR2 is SYDVKM. This CDR3 is CASSLLRWASNQPQHF. The CDR3 region has the DNA TGTGCCAGCAGTTTATTGCGCTGGGCTAGCAATCAGCCCCAGCATTTT. Full variable domain (outside the CDR3, taken from reference TRBV28 and TRBJ1-5): DVKVTQSSRYLVKRTGEKVFLECVQDMDHENMFWYRQDPGLGLRLIYFSYDVKMKEKGDIPEGYSVSREKKERFSLILESASTNQTSMYLCASSLLRWASNQPQHFGDGTRLSIL.

This rearrangement joins TRBV2 to TRBJ1-1; unclear D gene. Germline-derived CDR1 and CDR2 are SNHLY and FYNNEI. The ends were cut back, 4 bases at V and 1 base at J, with 7 bases in the middle. The CDR3 covers 13 residues. The chain's CDR3 is CASSVRGNTEAFF. In DNA form, the CDR3 reads TGTGCCAGCAGTGTGAGAGGGAACACTGAAGCTTTCTTT.

V is TRBV7-2 and J is TRBJ1-5; D is perhaps TRBD1 (6 bases). The germline CDR1 and CDR2 sequences are SGHTA and FQGNSA. Trimming stripped 3 bases from V and 0 bases from J, with 9 bases between. The CDR3 loop spans 15 amino acids. Written as DNA, the CDR3 is TGTGCCAGCAGCTTGACAGGCCTTAGCAATCAGCCCCAGCATTTT. Translating it yields CASSLTGLSNQPQHF.

This chain links TRBV6-1 with TRBJ1-2; tentative D call: TRBD1 (5 bases). The CDR3 is 13 residues long. The germline V gene encodes CDR1 MNHNS and CDR2 SASEGT. Between the trimmed V and J ends, which lost 3 bases and 8 bases, there was a span of 13 bases. Here the CDR3 DNA reads TGTGCCAGCAGTGAGTCGGGGGACCTCGGCTACACCTTC. Protein: CASSESGDLGYTF.

V is TRBV4-3 and J is TRBJ1-2, with 9 bases lining up with TRBD1. Looked up from germline, CDR1 is LGHNA and CDR2 is YSLEER. The CDR3 length is 15 residues. Unmatched junction bases numbered 4, after V lost 0 bases and J lost 5 bases. The CDR3 here is CASSQDGTGMYGYTF. DNA for the CDR3: TGCGCCAGCAGCCAAGACGGGACAGGGATGTATGGCTACACCTTC.

In this sample, this clone turned up a few times. This chain joins TRBV28 and TRBJ1-2; D gene uncertain. V was trimmed by 7 bases and J by 3 bases, leaving 15 bases between them. CDR3 size: 14 residues. CDR1 is MDHEN, CDR2 SYDVKM, per germline. The CDR3 sequence: CASNKPPRYYGYTF. The CDR3 DNA sequence: TGTGCCAGCAACAAACCCCCACGCTACTATGGCTACACCTTC.

The V call is TRBV2, the J call TRBJ2-2, with D maybe TRBD1 (6 bases). The CDR3 loop spans 14 amino acids. From germline, CDR1 is SNHLY and CDR2 FYNNEI. With 6 bases removed from V and 1 base from J, the gap between germline ends came to 9 bases. The CDR3, as DNA: TGTGCCAGCAGCCGGACAGTGAACACCGGGGAGCTGTTTTTT. It translates to CASSRTVNTGELFF.

The genes are TRBV11-2 and TRBJ2-7; tentatively, D is TRBD2 (5 bases). From germline, CDR1 is SGHAT and CDR2 FQNNGV. V lost 0 bases, J lost 7 bases, and 19 bases lay in between. The CDR3 is made up of 16 amino acids. CDR3 sequence: CASSLDPPSGPGEQYF. For the CDR3, the DNA is TGTGCCAGCAGCTTAGATCCCCCTTCGGGTCCGGGGGAGCAGTACTTC.

The chain joins TRBV27 to TRBJ2-1; 11 bases are a match to TRBD1. The CDR3 runs to 16 residues. Germline lookup yields CDR1 MNHEY and CDR2 SMNVEV (reference sequence). V was pared by 5 bases and J by 8 bases, with 11 bases of the junction left unmatched. CDR3 sequence (DNA): TGTGCCAGCAGTCCGTGGGGACAGGGGGACCTCGATGAGCAGTTCTTC. As protein: CASSPWGQGDLDEQFF.

The rearrangement links TRBV25-1 to TRBJ1-5; a possible D gene is TRBD1 (5 bases). This CDR3 has 13 amino acids. Trimming pared 7 bases from V and 7 bases from J, leaving 14 bases between. From germline, CDR1 is MGHDK and CDR2 SYGVNS. In DNA form, the CDR3 reads TGTGCCAGCAACAGCGGGGGTAAACAGCCCCAGCATTTT. It is translated as CASNSGGKQPQHF.

The rearrangement uses TRBV7-2 and TRBJ2-7, with 7 nucleotides matching TRBD2. Trimming took 2 bases from V and 7 from J; bases not matched to a gene: 2. This CDR3 contains 12 residues. Germline CDR1 reads SGHTA; CDR2 reads FQGNSA. The CDR3 region is CASSLSGGEQYV. As DNA, the CDR3 is TGTGCCAGCAGCTTATCGGGGGGTGAGCAGTACGTC.

The rearrangement links TRBV19 to TRBJ1-1; 8 bases fit TRBD1. The CDR3 loop spans 12 amino acids. CDR1 is LNHDA and CDR2 is SQIVND in the germline V gene (reference sequence). V was pared by 9 bases and J by 4 bases, with 4 bases of the junction left unmatched. In DNA form, the CDR3 reads TGTGCCAGCCAGGGGGCCTTCACTGAAGCTTTCTTT. Translation: CASQGAFTEAFF.